The 19 T cell receptor beta chains below were found in one sample sequenced in a study of blood T cell repertoires in COVID-19. The protocol was immunoSEQ multiplex PCR, while the TCRdb copy is restricted to in-frame clones and leaves out a portion. This table holds fewer than 100,000 clones, about 88% found once. The source material was peripheral blood. These TCRs come from a human donor in a cohort sampled during active COVID-19.

V usage is TRBV9 and J usage is TRBJ1-6, with a tentative D call TRBD1 (5 bases). The CDR3 covers 15 residues. V dropped 0 bases and J dropped 5 bases, with 9 bases sitting between them. In germline, CDR1 is SGDLS, CDR2 YYNGEE. CDR3 coding DNA: TGTGCCAGCAGCGTAGGAGACAGTGATAATTCACCCCTCCACTTT. Encoded protein: CASSVGDSDNSPLHF. Looking up the rest from reference TRBV9 and TRBJ1-6 gives the full variable domain: DSGVTQTPKHLITATGQRVTLRCSPRSGDLSVYWYQQSLDQGLQFLIQYYNGEERAKGNILERFSAQQFPDLHSELNLSSLELGDSALYFCASSVGDSDNSPLHFGNGTRLTVT.

V gene TRBV5-1 combines with J gene TRBJ2-2; maybe TRBD2 (6 bases). V lost 1 base and J 5 bases, leaving 12 bases between the germline ends. Per germline, CDR1 SGHRS and CDR2 YFSETQ. This CDR3 region has 15 residues. CDR3 coding DNA: TGCGCCAGCAGCTTGTCTGGAGGAGGGACCGGGGAGCTGTTTTTT. This translates into CASSLSGGGTGELFF.

This chain connects TRBV18 to TRBJ1-4; D is unresolved. This CDR3 is 17 amino acids long. Deletions cut 4 bases from V and 8 bases from J, with 23 bases between. The germline gives CDR1 KGHSH, CDR2 LQKENI. This chain's CDR3 is CASSLGSPVGEEEKLFF. The CDR3 coding sequence is TGTGCCAGCTCACTTGGGAGCCCGGTGGGTGAGGAAGAAAAACTGTTTTTT.

V usage is TRBV5-4 and J usage is TRBJ1-4; a weak D match, TRBD1 (6 bases). CDR1 SGHNT and CDR2 YYREEE come from the germline V gene (reference sequence). This CDR3 region has 13 residues. V was pared by 1 base and J by 11 bases, with 12 bases between. CDR3 coding DNA: TGTGCCAGCAGCTTGAATTCAGGGGATAAACTGTTTTTT. Its translation: CASSLNSGDKLFF.

This rearrangement joins TRBV5-1 to TRBJ2-2, with D perhaps TRBD2 (7 bases). Germline-derived CDR1 and CDR2 are SGHRS and YFSETQ. V lost 3 bases and J 2 bases, leaving 11 bases between the germline ends. This CDR3 is built from 15 residues. The CDR3 coding sequence is TGCGCCAGCAGCTACGGGGGGCCAAACACCGGGGAGCTGTTTTTT. This sequence encodes CASSYGGPNTGELFF.

This chain joins TRBV6-5 and TRBJ2-5, with TRBD2 identical over 12 bases. The CDR3 contains 15 residues. The junction had 4 bases not matched to a gene; V was cut back by 5 bases and J by 3 bases. The germline V gene encodes CDR1 MNHEY and CDR2 SVGAGI. The DNA for the CDR3 is TGTGCCAGCAGTACCAGGACTAGCGGGGAAGAGACCCAGTACTTC. Amino acid sequence: CASSTRTSGEETQYF.

This chain connects TRBV12-3 or TRBV12-4 to TRBJ2-7; 7 nucleotides align to TRBD1. This CDR3 contains 13 residues. Trimming at V came to 7 bases and at J to 7 bases, leaving 10 bases not matched to a gene. The CDR3 sequence: CASTFQGRGEQYF. The CDR3 coding sequence is TGTGCCAGCACGTTTCAGGGCAGGGGGGAGCAGTACTTC.

The rearrangement links TRBV5-1 to TRBJ2-2, with TRBD2 identical over 8 bases. J was trimmed by 6 bases and V by 4 bases; bases with no gene match: 8. CDR1 is SGHRS, CDR2 YFSETQ, per germline. This CDR3 is built from 15 residues. CDR3 region: CASSPLSGGAGELFF. CDR3 bases: TGCGCCAGCAGCCCCTTATCGGGAGGGGCCGGGGAGCTGTTTTTT.

The chain employs TRBV7-2 and TRBJ1-1; 7 bases fit TRBD1. With 5 bases clipped from V and 4 bases from J, the junction kept 7 bases outside the gene matches. The CDR3 has 14 residues. In germline, CDR1 is SGHTA, CDR2 FQGNSA. CDR3 loop: CASSLGQAVTEAFF. For the CDR3, the DNA is TGTGCCAGCAGCCTTGGACAGGCGGTCACTGAAGCTTTCTTT.

This chain joins TRBV24-1 and TRBJ1-2; 9 bases match TRBD1. CDR1 KGHDR and CDR2 SFDVKD come from the germline V gene. The ends lost 3 bases at V and 1 base at J; junction bases unmatched: 2. This CDR3 has 15 amino acids. The DNA of the CDR3 is TGTGCCACCAGTGATACGACAGGGGGTAACTATGGCTACACCTTC. The encoded protein is CATSDTTGGNYGYTF.

The V call is TRBV5-4, the J call TRBJ2-3, with TRBD1 matching over 8 bases. Germline V gene sequence: CDR1 SGHNT, CDR2 YYREEE (reference sequence). The trim removed 4 bases at V and 5 bases at J, leaving 9 bases unmatched. The length of the CDR3 is 15 residues. This CDR3 is CASSPGTGMRDTQYF. Written as DNA, the CDR3 is TGTGCCAGCAGCCCCGGGACAGGTATGAGAGATACGCAGTATTTT.

V usage is TRBV14 and J usage is TRBJ2-1, with 10 nucleotides matching TRBD2. CDR3 length: 18 residues. Losses at the gene ends were 2 bases for V and 10 bases for J; bases not matched to a gene: 17. Germline CDR1 and CDR2: SGHDN and FVKESK. Here the CDR3 reads CASSQYAISGRSRGEQFF. CDR3 DNA sequence: TGTGCCAGCAGCCAATACGCCATTAGCGGGAGGTCCCGGGGGGAGCAGTTCTTC.

The chain has TRBV2 and TRBJ2-5; tentatively, D is TRBD2 (6 bases). Germline assignment: CDR1 SNHLY and CDR2 FYNNEI. The CDR3 is 15 amino acids. Trimming took off 3 bases at V and 1 base at J, with 12 bases between the two ends. CDR3 sequence: CASSEDGGVQETQYF. The CDR3 coding sequence is TGTGCCAGCAGTGAGGACGGGGGAGTCCAAGAGACCCAGTACTTC.

This clone was counted a single time. The chain employs TRBV18 and TRBJ1-4, with D maybe TRBD1 (5 bases). This CDR3 region has 15 residues. Germline V gives CDR1 KGHSH, CDR2 LQKENI. The V end was cut by 4 bases, the J end by 8 bases, with 17 bases between. CDR3 sequence reads: CASSQGSTVGEKLFF. Here the CDR3 DNA reads TGTGCCAGCTCACAGGGGTCAACCGTCGGGGAAAAACTGTTTTTT.

The chain combines TRBV19 with TRBJ2-2; 7 bases are shared with TRBD2. Germline V gene sequence: CDR1 LNHDA, CDR2 SQIVND (reference sequence). With 3 bases clipped from V and 8 bases from J, the junction kept 3 bases outside the gene matches. The CDR3 covers 13 residues. The CDR3 DNA reads as TGTGCCAGTAGTATGGGCGGGAGAGGGGAGCTGTTTTTT. Its protein product is CASSMGGRGELFF.

The chain carries TRBV24-1 and TRBJ2-1, with TRBD1 matching over 9 bases. With 3 bases clipped from V and 9 bases from J, the junction kept 11 bases outside the gene matches. Germline CDR1 is KGHDR and CDR2 is SFDVKD. CDR3 length: 16 residues. CDR3 amino acids: CATSDPRTGVSSEQFF. The CDR3 DNA follows: TGTGCCACCAGTGATCCCAGGACAGGGGTTAGTAGTGAGCAGTTCTTC.

J is TRBJ2-5 and V is TRBV7-8; a weak D match, TRBD1 (6 bases). Germline lookup yields CDR1 SGHVS and CDR2 FQNEAQ. The CDR3 spans 14 residues. The V and J ends lost 4 bases and 11 bases respectively, with 20 bases between them. The CDR3 DNA reads as TGTGCCAGCAGCTACAGGGACATCAAGAGTAATCAGTACTTC. Protein product: CASSYRDIKSNQYF.

The CDR3 nucleotides are TGCAGCGTTTTCGGGGTTGGAAGCTATGGCTACACCTTC. Its protein product is CSVFGVGSYGYTF. The chain carries TRBV29-1 and TRBJ1-2; D is ambiguous. Germline CDR1 SQVTM, CDR2 ANQGSEA. The CDR3 covers 13 residues. V was pared by 5 bases and J by 4 bases, with 14 bases between.

The chain employs TRBV6-6 and TRBJ2-7; 7 bases fit TRBD2. V lost 3 bases, J lost 3 bases, and 11 bases stayed unmatched. The length of the CDR3 is 16 residues. CDR1 MNHNY and CDR2 SVGAGI come from the germline V gene (reference sequence). In DNA form, the CDR3 reads TGTGCCAGCAGTTATGGATCGAGCGGGGTCGGCTACGAGCAGTACTTC. It is translated as CASSYGSSGVGYEQYF.